This T cell receptor (beta chain) was found in a study of T cell changes during pregnancy in multiple sclerosis. Produced via immunoSEQ multiplex PCR; TCRdb's table is partial and in-frame only. The data hold about 80,000 clones, with 90% to 95% observed a single time. The CDR3 covers 16 residues. V dropped 4 bases and J dropped 2 bases, with 17 bases sitting between them. Per germline, CDR1 KGHSH and CDR2 LQKENI. This clone came up a few times. This clonotype was obtained from a female donor with multiple sclerosis, enrolled in a pregnancy study. The input for sequencing was peripheral blood, taken before pregnancy. The V and J genes are TRBV18 and TRBJ1-1; a weak D match, TRBD1 (6 bases). CDR3 protein: CASSRPVGGGNTEAFF. As DNA, the CDR3 is TGTGCCAGCTCACGTCCCGTGGGGGGGGGCAACACTGAAGCTTTCTTT.